The rows below give T cell receptor beta chains drawn from one sample of a study of cytomegalovirus exposure and HLA in healthy donors. Measured with immunoSEQ multiplex PCR; TCRdb has only the in-frame clones, and not every one. The sample yields about 200,000 clones, about 81% seen once. The specimen sequenced was PBMCs. The receptors were sampled from a woman aged 30 to 39 in good health and CMV-seronegative. The CDR3 runs from the conserved cysteine through the conserved F or W. A D gene is named only where the DNA matches it firmly. Clone size appears in some rows only: once, few, many, or a class for an expanded clone.

V	length	J	D	size	CDR3	DNA
TRBV9	14	TRBJ1-4	TRBD1	few	CASSVGRAGGKLFF	TGTGCCAGCAGCGTAGGAAGGGCAGGGGGAAAACTGTTTTTT
TRBV7-9	15	TRBJ2-1	TRBD2	few	CASSLALAEGNEQFF	TGTGCCAGCAGCTTAGCGCTAGCGGAAGGGAATGAGCAGTTCTTC
TRBV15	15	TRBJ2-5	-	once	CATSRGTGFQETQYF	TGTGCCACCAGCAGAGGAACAGGCTTCCAAGAGACCCAGTACTTC
TRBV6-6	12	TRBJ1-1	-	-	CASSSGGLEAFF	TGTGCCAGCAGTTCGGGCGGGCTTGAAGCTTTCTTT
TRBV7-7	13	TRBJ2-7	TRBD1	-	CASSPDRGHEQYF	TGTGCCAGCAGCCCGGACAGGGGGCACGAGCAGTACTTC
TRBV19	14	TRBJ1-1	-	-	CASSPGRVGTEAFF	TGTGCCAGTAGTCCCGGGAGGGTCGGCACTGAAGCTTTCTTT
TRBV4-1	16	TRBJ2-1	-	-	CASSQGKLRSYNEQFF	TGCGCCAGCAGCCAAGGCAAGCTCAGGTCCTACAATGAGCAGTTCTTC
TRBV18	14	TRBJ2-1	TRBD2	-	CASSRSGGDNEQFF	TGTGCCAGCTCACGGAGCGGGGGGGACAATGAGCAGTTCTTC
TRBV27	13	TRBJ2-7	-	-	CASSRGISYEQYF	TGTGCCAGCAGTCGCGGGATCTCCTACGAGCAGTACTTC
TRBV2	18	TRBJ1-3	TRBD1	-	CASSADRARLVSGNTIYF	TGTGCCAGCAGTGCAGACAGGGCGAGATTGGTATCAGGAAACACCATATATTTT